This T cell receptor (beta chain) came from a study of OX40 agonist ivuxolimab in advanced cancers. Study-wide points: The investigators did not determine what antigen specificity the expanded peripheral T cells had.

Germline values: CDR1 ENHRY, CDR2 SYGVKD. V trimming: 5 bases; J trimming: 2 bases; junction bases outside the gene matches: 4. The CDR3 spans 14 residues. For this clone: Antigen: not known.

Sequencing was performed with immunoSEQ multiplex PCR; in TCRdb, only in-frame clones are kept and a portion is missing. The table records about 64,000 clones, about four fifths of them present only once. The material sequenced was CD4+ or CD8+ T cells sorted from blood, taken in a trial of the OX40 agonist ivuxolimab. This TCR derives from an adult with an advanced solid tumor such as melanoma, head and neck, liver or kidney cancer. The chain couples TRBV10-3 to TRBJ2-5; 8 bases are a match to TRBD1. The CDR3 sequence is CAISLTGGQETQYF. DNA for the CDR3: TGTGCCATCAGTTTAACAGGGGGTCAAGAGACCCAGTACTTC.